The clone carrying this T cell receptor (beta chain) was recorded a few times. The antigen remains undetermined. The PCR was carried out with 60 Vbeta primers and 13 Jbeta primers. Authors' data handling: It was a later analysis that counted roughly 80 million unique TCR beta chains, of which some 9.9 million were shared. The protocol was immunoSEQ multiplex PCR, while the TCRdb copy is restricted to in-frame clones and leaves out a portion. For V, J and clone size, that table is used; D and trimming come from the DNA. Of 55,000 to 65,000 clones in the sample, 70% to 90% were seen once. CDR1 is SGHRS and CDR2 is YFSETQ in the germline V gene. V lost 3 bases and J lost 4; bases outside the gene matches: 11. The CDR3 spans 17 residues. The data stem from a study of cytomegalovirus exposure and HLA in healthy donors. Points from the study as a whole: TRBV6-2, TRBV6-3 and other indistinguishable V segments were excluded. The study flagged about 150 TCR beta chains as cytomegalovirus-associated.

The sequence came from a male donor in good health and CMV-seronegative. This chain connects TRBV5-1 to TRBJ1-1; TRBD1 matches 11 bases. Material for sequencing was PBMCs. CDR3 sequence (DNA): TGCGCCAGCAGCTACGCCGGGACAGGGGGGATCCGCACTGAAGCTTTCTTT. Protein: CASSYAGTGGIRTEAFF.